This T cell receptor beta chain was observed in a study of blood T cells in healthy people across ages. V lost 2 bases and J 4 bases, leaving 9 bases between the germline ends. The germline V gene has CDR1 GTSNPN and CDR2 SVGIG (reference sequence). The CDR3 is 13 residues long. Combining a sample-barcoded 5' primer with a J-beta primer mix, a second PCR ran for about 7 to 11 cycles. TCRdb fed the 5' RACE reads into MiXCR, producing one record per CDR3 protein. This sample has 800,000 or so distinct CDR3 sequences; less than 60% occur once, and the top ten carry roughly 18%. The clonotype comes from an elderly man in good health. The chain links TRBV30 to TRBJ1-5, with unresolved D. Material: blood. As DNA, the CDR3 is TGTGCCTGGAGTCCACAGATTAATCAGCCCCAGCATTTT. Translation: CAWSPQINQPQHF.